What follows is one TCR beta chain and its context. It has no known antigen specificity. No base-level quality is on record; no much larger clone is a single base apart. The sample originates from a study of T cell responses to AZD1222 COVID-19 vaccine (dated by TCRdb to the early 2020s). Context from the whole study: AZD1222 recipients with second doses at about 4 weeks or about 12 weeks were pooled, because spike-specific TCR depth and breadth did not differ between schedules. Enrollment into the trials was organized by age into subgroups of 18-55, 56-69 and 70-plus years, and those subgroups contained roughly 150, 30 and 60 TCR-sequenced participants, respectively. TCR sequencing covered 233 trial participants: 200 to 220 given two doses of AZD1222 and approximately 26 given two doses of MenACWY control vaccine. General findings and caveats noted by the study authors: Participants were mostly white British, with more females than males. The authors suggested clonal diversity may have been underestimated. The whole spike protein was spanned by vaccine-associated CD4 TCRs, and dominant responses were seen in regions 160-218 and 743-854. Conclusions about previously exposed vaccinees are limited, since just 5 to 7 AZD1222 recipients were seropositive for SARS-CoV-2 at baseline. In the small 56-69-year group, the increase in depth fell short of significance, most likely because of low power. Because no day 14 peak-response samples were available, repertoires were characterized only after the peak T cell response. Nearly half of unique spike-specific TCRs reportedly recognized epitopes outside regions mutated in the B.1.351 and B.1.1.7 variants. After two AZD1222 doses, spike-specific TCR breadth and depth were significantly higher than at day 0 and than in MenACWY recipients.

The time point label here, explained by the study, means: baseline before first vaccination. Vaccinee samples were obtained from the UK trials COV001 and COV002, which included a single-blind randomized controlled phase 2/3 trial of AZD1222 (ChAdOx1 nCoV-19) in healthy adults. Trial participant PBMC samples were collected at day 0 and day 28 after the second dose for TCRbeta chain sequencing. CDR1 GTSNPN and CDR2 SVGIG are derived from the germline V gene (reference sequence). V ends up 5 bases short and J 4 bases short, with an unmatched junction base count of 4. Including cysteine and phenylalanine, the CDR3 has 13 amino acids. CDR3 DNA only is kept here, 39 bases in frame from base 1. The CDR3 regions of human TCRbeta chains were analyzed by immunosequencing. The authors' pipeline ran thus. TCRs in the repertoires were matched against a reference library of SARS-CoV-2-specific TCRs that had been generated with the MIRA antigen-specificity platform. Breadth was defined as the fraction of unique TCRs that were SARS-CoV-2-associated. Depth was defined as the fraction of total T cells that were SARS-CoV-2-associated. Using the MIRA data, each spike-specific TCR was assigned both to the spike region to which the TCR was reactive and to a CD4 or CD8 class. Log10-transformed breadth and depth values were compared by one-way ANOVA with Sidak's multiple comparisons tests. TCRdb re-hosts the immuneACCESS table, in-frame sequences only. Its copies lack some clones; in the studies checked, an unresolved V gene accounts for under half of them, and the cause for the rest is not known. V and J calls and clone size follow that table, whereas D and trimming were derived from the DNA. For this sample the table gives 150,000 to 200,000 clones, of which approximately 90% were detected only once. In total, the top ten clones hold around 4.4% of the sample.

The sequence derives from an adult in good health. This chain is built from TRBV30 and TRBJ1-5, with TRBD1 matching 8 junction bases. Source: peripheral blood, taken on day 0 of AZD1222 vaccination. The CDR3 has the sequence CAWGTGVNQPQHF. The DNA reads as follows: TGTGCCTGGGGGACAGGCGTGAATCAGCCCCAGCATTTT.